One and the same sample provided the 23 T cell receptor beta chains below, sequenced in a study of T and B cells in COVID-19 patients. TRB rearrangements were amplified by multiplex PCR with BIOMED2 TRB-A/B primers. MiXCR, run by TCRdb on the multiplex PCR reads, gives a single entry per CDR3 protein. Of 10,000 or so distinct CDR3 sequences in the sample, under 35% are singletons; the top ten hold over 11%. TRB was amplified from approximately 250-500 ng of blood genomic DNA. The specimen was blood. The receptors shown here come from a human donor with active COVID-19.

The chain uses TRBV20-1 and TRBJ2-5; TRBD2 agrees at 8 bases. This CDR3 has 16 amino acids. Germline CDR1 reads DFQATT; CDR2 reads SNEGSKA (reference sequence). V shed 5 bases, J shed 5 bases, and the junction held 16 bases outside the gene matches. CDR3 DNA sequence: TGCAGTGCTCGCCAACCAACTAGCGGAGGACGGGAGACCCAGTACTTC. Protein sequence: CSARQPTSGGRETQYF.

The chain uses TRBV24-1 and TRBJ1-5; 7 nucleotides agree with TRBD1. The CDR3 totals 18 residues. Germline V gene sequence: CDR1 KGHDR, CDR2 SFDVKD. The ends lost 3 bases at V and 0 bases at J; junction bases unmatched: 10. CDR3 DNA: TGTGCCACCAGTGATACCCCGGGACAGAGATTTAGCAATCAGCCCCAGCATTTT. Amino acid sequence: CATSDTPGQRFSNQPQHF.

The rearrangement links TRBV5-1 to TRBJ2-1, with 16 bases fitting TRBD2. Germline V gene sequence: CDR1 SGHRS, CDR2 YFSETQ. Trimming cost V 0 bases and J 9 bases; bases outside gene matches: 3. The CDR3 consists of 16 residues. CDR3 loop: CASSLGGLAGGGEQFF. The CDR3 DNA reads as TGCGCCAGCAGCTTGGGGGGACTAGCGGGGGGGGGTGAGCAGTTCTTC.

This CDR3 reads CASSPDRNQPQHF. CDR3 coding DNA: TGTGCCAGCTCACCGGACAGGAATCAGCCCCAGCATTTT. The chain combines TRBV18 with TRBJ1-5, with TRBD1 matching 7 bases. Trimming cost V 3 bases and J 4 bases; bases outside gene matches: 0. The CDR3 extends over 13 amino acids. From germline, CDR1 is KGHSH and CDR2 LQKENI.

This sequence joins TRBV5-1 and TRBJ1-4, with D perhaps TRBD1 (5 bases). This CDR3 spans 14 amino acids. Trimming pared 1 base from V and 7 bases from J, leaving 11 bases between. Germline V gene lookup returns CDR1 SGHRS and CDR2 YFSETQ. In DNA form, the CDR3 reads TGCGCCAGCAGCTTGTCAGGGTTTTCTGAAAAACTGTTTTTT. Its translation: CASSLSGFSEKLFF.

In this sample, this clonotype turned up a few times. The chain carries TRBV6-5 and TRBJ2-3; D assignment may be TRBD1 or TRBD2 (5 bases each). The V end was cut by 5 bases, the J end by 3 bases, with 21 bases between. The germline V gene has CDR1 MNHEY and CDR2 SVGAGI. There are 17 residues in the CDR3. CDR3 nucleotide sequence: TGTGCCAGCAGTCCGCCCGGGGCTCTTAGGGTTACAGATACGCAGTATTTT. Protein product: CASSPPGALRVTDTQYF.

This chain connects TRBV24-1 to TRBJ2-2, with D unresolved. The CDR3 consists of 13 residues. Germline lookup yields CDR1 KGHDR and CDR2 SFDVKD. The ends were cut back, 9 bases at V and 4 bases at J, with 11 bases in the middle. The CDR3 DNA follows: TGTGCCACCGGTCATGGGTCCACCGGGGAGCTGTTTTTT. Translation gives CATGHGSTGELFF.

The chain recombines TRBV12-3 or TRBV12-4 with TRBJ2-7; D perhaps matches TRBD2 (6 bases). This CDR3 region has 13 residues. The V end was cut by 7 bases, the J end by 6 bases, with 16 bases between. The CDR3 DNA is TGTGCCAGCATCCGACTAGAACAAGGCGAGCAGTACTTC. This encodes CASIRLEQGEQYF.

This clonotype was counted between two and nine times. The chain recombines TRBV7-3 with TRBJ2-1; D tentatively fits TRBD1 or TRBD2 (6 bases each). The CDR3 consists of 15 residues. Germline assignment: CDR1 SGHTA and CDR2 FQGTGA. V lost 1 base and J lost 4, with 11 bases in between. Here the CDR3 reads CASSLSGTTYNEQFF. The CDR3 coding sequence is TGTGCCAGCAGCTTAAGCGGGACAACTTACAATGAGCAGTTCTTC.

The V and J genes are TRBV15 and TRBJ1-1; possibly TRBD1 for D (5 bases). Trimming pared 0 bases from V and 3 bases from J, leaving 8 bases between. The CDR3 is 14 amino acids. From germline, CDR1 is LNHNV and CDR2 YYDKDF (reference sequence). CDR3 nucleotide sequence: TGTGCCACCAGCAGAGACAGGGAGGACACTGAAGCTTTCTTT. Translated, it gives CATSRDREDTEAFF.

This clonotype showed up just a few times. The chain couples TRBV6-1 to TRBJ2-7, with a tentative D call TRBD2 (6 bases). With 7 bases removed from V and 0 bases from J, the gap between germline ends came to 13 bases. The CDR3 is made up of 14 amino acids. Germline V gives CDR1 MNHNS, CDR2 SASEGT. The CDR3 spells CASTPGGNSYEQYF. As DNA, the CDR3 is TGTGCCAGCACCCCAGGAGGGAACTCCTACGAGCAGTACTTC.

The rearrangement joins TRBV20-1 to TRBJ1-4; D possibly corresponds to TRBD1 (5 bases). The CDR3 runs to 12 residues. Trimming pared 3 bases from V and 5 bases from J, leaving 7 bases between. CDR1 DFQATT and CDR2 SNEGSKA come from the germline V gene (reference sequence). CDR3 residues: CSASRTNEKLFF. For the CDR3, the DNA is TGCAGTGCTAGCCGGACAAATGAAAAACTGTTTTTT.

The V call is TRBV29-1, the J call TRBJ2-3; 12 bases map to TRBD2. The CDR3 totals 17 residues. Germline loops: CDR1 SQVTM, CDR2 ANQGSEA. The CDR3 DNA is TGCAGTTCCGGCGGACTAGCGGGACGAAGGGGCACAGATACGCAGTATTTT. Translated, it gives CSSGGLAGRRGTDTQYF.

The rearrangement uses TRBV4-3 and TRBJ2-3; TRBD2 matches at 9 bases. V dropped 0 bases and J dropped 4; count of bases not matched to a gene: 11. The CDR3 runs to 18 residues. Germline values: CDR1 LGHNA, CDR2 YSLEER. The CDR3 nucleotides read TGCGCCAGCAGCCAAGAGACTAGCGGTGATCCACGGGCAGATACGCAGTATTTT. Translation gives CASSQETSGDPRADTQYF.

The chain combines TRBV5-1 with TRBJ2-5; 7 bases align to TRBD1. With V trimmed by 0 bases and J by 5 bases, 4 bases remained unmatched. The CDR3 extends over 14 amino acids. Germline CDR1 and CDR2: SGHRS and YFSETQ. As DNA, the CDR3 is TGCGCCAGCAGCTTGGACAGGGGTCGGGAGACCCAGTACTTC. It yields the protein CASSLDRGRETQYF.

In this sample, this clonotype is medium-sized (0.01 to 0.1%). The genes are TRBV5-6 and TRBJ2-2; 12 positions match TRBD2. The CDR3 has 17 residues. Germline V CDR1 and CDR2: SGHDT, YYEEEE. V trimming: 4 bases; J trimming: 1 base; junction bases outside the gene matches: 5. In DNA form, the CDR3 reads TGTGCCAGCAGCCTTCGGACTAGCGGGGTGAACACCGGGGAGCTGTTTTTT. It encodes CASSLRTSGVNTGELFF.

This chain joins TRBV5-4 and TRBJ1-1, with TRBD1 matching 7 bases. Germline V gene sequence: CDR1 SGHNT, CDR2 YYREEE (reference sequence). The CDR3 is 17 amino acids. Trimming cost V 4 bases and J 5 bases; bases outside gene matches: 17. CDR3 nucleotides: TGTGCCAGCAGCCCCGGAGAAGGGGGCGGGGGGAGGACTGAAGCTTTCTTT. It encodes CASSPGEGGGGRTEAFF.

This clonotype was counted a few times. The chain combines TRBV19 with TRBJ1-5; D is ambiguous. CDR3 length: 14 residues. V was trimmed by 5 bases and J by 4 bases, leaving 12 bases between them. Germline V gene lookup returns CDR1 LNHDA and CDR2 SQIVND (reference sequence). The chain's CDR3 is CASSPRVLNQPQHF. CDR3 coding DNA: TGTGCCAGTAGTCCCCGGGTCCTGAATCAGCCCCAGCATTTT.

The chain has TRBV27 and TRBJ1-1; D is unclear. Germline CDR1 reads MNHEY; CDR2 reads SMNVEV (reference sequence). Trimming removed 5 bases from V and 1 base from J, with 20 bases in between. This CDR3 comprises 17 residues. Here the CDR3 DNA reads TGTGCCAGCAGTAACATACAACCCCCACGGAAGAACACTGAAGCTTTCTTT. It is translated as CASSNIQPPRKNTEAFF.

The CDR3 region has the DNA TGCGCCAGCAGCCAAGAATCCCCGAGACAGGGGCCCGGGGAGCTGTTTTTT. It specifies CASSQESPRQGPGELFF. The rearrangement links TRBV4-3 to TRBJ2-2, with 8 bases aligning to TRBD1. J was trimmed by 6 bases and V by 0 bases; bases with no gene match: 9. Germline CDR1 reads LGHNA; CDR2 reads YSLEER. The CDR3 has 17 residues.

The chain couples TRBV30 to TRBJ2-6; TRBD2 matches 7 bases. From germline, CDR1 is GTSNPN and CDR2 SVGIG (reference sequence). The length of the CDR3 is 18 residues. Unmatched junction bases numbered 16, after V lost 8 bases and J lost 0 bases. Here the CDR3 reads CAPRWGGGSPSGANVLTF. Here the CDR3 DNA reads TGTGCCCCGCGGTGGGGGGGGGGATCCCCCTCTGGGGCCAACGTCCTGACTTTC.

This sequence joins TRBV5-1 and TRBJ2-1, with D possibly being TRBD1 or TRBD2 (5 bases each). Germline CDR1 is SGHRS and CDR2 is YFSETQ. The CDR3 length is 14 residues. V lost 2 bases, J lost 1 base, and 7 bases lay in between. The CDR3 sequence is CASSFGGSYNEQFF. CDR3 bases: TGCGCCAGCAGCTTTGGGGGATCCTACAATGAGCAGTTCTTC.

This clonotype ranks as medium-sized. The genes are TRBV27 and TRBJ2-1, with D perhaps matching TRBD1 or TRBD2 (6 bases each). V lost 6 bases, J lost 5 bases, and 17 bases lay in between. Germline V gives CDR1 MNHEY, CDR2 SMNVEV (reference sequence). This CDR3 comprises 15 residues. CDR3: CASRARGDPDNEQFF. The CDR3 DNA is TGTGCCAGCAGAGCGAGGGGGGACCCAGACAATGAGCAGTTCTTC.